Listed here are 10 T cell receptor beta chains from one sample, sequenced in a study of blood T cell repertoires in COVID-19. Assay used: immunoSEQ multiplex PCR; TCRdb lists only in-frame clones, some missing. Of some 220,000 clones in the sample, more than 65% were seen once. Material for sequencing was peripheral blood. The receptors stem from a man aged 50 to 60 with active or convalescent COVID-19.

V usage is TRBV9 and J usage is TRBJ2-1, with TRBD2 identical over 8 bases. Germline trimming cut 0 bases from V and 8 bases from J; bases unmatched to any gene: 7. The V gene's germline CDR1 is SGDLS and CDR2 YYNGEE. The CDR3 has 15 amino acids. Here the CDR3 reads CASSVGEAGADEQFF. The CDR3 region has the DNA TGTGCCAGCAGCGTAGGGGAAGCGGGAGCGGATGAGCAGTTCTTC. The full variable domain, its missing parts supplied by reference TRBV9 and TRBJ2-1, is DSGVTQTPKHLITATGQRVTLRCSPRSGDLSVYWYQQSLDQGLQFLIQYYNGEERAKGNILERFSAQQFPDLHSELNLSSLELGDSALYFCASSVGEAGADEQFFGPGTRLTVL.

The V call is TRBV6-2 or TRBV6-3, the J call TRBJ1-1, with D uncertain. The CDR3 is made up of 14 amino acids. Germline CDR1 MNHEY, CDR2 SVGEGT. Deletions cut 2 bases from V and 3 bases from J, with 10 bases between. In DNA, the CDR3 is TGTGCCAGCAGTTACGCACGGGTCCACACTGAAGCTTTCTTT. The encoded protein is CASSYARVHTEAFF.

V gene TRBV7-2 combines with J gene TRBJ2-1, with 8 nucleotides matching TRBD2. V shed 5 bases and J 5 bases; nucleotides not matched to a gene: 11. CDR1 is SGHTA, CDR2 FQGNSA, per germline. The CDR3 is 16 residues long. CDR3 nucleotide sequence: TGTGCCAGCAGCCATTTTCGGTTAGCGGGAAACAATGAGCAGTTCTTC. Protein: CASSHFRLAGNNEQFF.

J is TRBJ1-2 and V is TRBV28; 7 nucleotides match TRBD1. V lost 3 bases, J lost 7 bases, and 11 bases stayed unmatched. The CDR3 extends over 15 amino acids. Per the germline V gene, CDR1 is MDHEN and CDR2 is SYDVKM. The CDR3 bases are TGTGCCAGCAGTTTGGTCCCCGGGCCAGGGGGTGGCTACACCTTC. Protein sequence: CASSLVPGPGGGYTF.

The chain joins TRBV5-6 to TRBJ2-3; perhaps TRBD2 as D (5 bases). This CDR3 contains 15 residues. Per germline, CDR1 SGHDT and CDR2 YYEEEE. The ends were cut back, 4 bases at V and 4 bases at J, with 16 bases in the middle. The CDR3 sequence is CASSPVVASSDTQYF. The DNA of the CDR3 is TGTGCCAGCAGCCCAGTCGTAGCGTCTTCAGATACGCAGTATTTT.

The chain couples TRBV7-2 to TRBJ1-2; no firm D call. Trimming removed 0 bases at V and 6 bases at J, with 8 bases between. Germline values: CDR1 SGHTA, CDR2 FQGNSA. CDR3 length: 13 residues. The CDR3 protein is CASSLALGNGYTF. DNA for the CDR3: TGTGCCAGCAGCTTAGCGCTCGGGAATGGCTACACCTTC.

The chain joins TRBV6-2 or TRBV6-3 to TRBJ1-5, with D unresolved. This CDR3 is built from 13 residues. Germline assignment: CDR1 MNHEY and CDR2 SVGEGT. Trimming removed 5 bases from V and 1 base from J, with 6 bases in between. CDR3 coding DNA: TGTGCCAGCAGTCATCAAAGCAATCAGCCCCAGCATTTT. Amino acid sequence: CASSHQSNQPQHF.

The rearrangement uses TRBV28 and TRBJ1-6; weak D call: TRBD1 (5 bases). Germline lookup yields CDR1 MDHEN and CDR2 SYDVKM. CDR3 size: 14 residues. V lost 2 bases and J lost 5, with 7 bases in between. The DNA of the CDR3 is TGTGCCAGCAGTTTAAGGGGCCATAATTCACCCCTCCACTTT. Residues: CASSLRGHNSPLHF.

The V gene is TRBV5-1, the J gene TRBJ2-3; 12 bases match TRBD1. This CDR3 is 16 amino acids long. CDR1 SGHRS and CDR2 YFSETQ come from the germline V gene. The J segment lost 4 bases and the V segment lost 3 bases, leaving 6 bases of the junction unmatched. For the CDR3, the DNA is TGCGCCAGCAGCTCTGGGACAGGGGGCGAGGCAGATACGCAGTATTTT. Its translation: CASSSGTGGEADTQYF.

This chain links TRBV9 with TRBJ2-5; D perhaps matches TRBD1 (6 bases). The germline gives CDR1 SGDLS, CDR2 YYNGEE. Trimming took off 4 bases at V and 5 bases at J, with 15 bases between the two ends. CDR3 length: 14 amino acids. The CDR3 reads CASSPPDSLETQYF. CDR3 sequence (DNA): TGTGCCAGCAGCCCGCCGGACAGCCTTGAGACCCAGTACTTC.